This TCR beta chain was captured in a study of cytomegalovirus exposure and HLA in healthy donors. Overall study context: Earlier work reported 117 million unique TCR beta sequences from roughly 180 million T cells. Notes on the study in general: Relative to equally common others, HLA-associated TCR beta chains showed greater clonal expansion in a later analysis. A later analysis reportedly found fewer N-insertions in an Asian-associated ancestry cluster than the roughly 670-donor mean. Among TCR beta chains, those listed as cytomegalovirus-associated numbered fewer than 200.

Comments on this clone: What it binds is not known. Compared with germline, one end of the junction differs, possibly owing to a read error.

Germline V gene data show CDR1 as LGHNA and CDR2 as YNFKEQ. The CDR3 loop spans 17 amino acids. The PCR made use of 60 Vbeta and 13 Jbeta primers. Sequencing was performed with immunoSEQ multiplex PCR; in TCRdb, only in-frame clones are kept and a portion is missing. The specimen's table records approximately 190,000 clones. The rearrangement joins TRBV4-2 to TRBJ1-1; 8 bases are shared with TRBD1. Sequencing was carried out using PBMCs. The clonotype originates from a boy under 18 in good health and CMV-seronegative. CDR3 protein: CASSQVYRGNMNTEAFF. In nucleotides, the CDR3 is TGTGCCAGCAGTCAAGTCTACAGGGGGAACATGAACACTGAAGCTTTCTTT.